One TCR beta chain is described in this entry. The CDR3 consists of 14 residues. V was cut by 5 bases and J by 4 bases, with 12 bases left in between. Germline V gene lookup returns CDR1 PRHDT and CDR2 FYEKMQ (reference sequence). The data belong to a study of blood T cell repertoires in COVID-19. Looking at the study overall: Collection of acute and convalescent COVID-19 samples took place in the United States, Italy and Spain.

TCRdb's table, derived via immunoSEQ multiplex PCR, lists solely in-frame clones and lacks some. Among tens of thousands of clones listed, 90% were seen once. The sample comprised peripheral blood. J is TRBJ2-1 and V is TRBV13; perhaps TRBD1 as D (6 bases). This TCR was recovered from a man between 65 and 80 years old with acute or convalescent COVID-19. CDR3 region: CASSRGQGYNEQFF. In DNA form, the CDR3 reads TGTGCCAGCAGCCGAGGGCAGGGGTACAATGAGCAGTTCTTC.